This TCR beta chain stems from a study of technical replicates of blood from several donors. The table came from immunoSEQ multiplex PCR; TCRdb's copy has only in-frame clones and leaves some out. The top ten clones hold 7.6% of a sample with over 10,000 clones, about 94% of them seen once. Unmatched junction bases numbered 6, after V lost 2 bases and J lost 2 bases. The CDR3 has 15 residues. Germline V gene lookup returns CDR1 WNHNN and CDR2 SYGVQD (reference sequence). This chain joins TRBV10-1 and TRBJ2-7; 7 bases line up with TRBD1. The receptor was isolated from a human donor in good health. The sequenced material came from PBMCs. CDR3 sequence: CASSERDRPPYEQYF. In nucleotides, the CDR3 is TGCGCCAGCAGTGAGAGGGACAGACCGCCCTACGAGCAGTACTTC.